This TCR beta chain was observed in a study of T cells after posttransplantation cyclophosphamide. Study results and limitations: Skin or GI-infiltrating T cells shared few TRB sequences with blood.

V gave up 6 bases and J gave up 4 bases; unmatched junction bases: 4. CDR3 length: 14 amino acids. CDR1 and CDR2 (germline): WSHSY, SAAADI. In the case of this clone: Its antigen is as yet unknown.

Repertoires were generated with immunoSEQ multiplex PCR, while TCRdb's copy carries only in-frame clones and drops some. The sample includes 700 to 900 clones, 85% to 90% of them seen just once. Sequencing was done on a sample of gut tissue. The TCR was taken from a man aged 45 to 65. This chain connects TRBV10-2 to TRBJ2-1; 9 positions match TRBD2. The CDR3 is CASSESGGYNEQFF. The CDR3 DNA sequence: TGCGCCAGCAGCGAAAGCGGGGGGTACAATGAGCAGTTCTTC.